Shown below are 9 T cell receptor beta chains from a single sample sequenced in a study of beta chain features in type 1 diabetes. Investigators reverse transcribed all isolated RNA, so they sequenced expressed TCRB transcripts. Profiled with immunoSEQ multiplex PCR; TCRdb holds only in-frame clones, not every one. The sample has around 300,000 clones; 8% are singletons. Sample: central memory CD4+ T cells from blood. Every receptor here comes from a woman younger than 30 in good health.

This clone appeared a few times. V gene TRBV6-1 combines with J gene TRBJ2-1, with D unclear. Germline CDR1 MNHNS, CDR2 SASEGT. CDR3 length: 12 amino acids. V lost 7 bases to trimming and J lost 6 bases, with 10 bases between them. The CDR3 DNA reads TGTGCCAGCACCTACAGAGGCAATGAGCAGTTCTTC. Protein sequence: CASTYRGNEQFF.

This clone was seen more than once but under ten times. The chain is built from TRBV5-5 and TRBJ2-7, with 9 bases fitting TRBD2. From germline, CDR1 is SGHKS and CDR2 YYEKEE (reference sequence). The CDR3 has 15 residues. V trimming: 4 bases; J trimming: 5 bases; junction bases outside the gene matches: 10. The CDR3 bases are TGTGCCAGCAGCCAAGGCCCGCGGACTAGCGACGAGCAGTACTTC. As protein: CASSQGPRTSDEQYF.

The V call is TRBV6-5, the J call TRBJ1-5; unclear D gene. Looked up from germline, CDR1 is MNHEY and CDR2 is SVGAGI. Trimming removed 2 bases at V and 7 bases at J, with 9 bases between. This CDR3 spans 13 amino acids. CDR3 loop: CASSYAGYQPQHF. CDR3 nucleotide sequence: TGTGCCAGCAGTTACGCGGGGTACCAGCCCCAGCATTTT.

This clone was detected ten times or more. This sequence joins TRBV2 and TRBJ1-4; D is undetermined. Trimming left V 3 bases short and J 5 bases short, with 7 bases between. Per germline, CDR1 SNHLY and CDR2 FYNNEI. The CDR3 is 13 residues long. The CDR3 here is CASSEEINEKLFF. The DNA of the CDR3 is TGTGCCAGCAGTGAGGAGATCAATGAAAAACTGTTTTTT. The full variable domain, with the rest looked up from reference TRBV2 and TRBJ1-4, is EPEVTQTPSHQVTQMGQEVILRCVPISNHLYFYWYRQILGQKVEFLVSFYNNEISEKSEIFDDQFSVERPDGSNFTLKIRSTKLEDSAMYFCASSEEINEKLFFGSGTQLSVL.

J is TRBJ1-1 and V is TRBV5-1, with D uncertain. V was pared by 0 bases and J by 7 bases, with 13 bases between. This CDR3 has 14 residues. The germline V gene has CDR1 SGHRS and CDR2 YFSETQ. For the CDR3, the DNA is TGCGCCAGCAGCTTGGTTTCTGGAAACGTTGAAGCTTTCTTT. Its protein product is CASSLVSGNVEAFF.

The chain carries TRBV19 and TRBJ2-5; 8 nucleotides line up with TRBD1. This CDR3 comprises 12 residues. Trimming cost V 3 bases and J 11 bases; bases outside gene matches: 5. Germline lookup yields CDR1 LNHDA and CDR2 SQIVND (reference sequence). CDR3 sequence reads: CASSMGGQGQYF. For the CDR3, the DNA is TGTGCCAGTAGTATGGGAGGACAGGGTCAGTACTTC.

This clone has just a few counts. The CDR3 DNA reads TGCAGCGTTGAGAGGACAGGGGACTATGGCTACACCTTC. It specifies CSVERTGDYGYTF. The chain is built from TRBV29-1 and TRBJ1-2, with TRBD1 identical over 9 bases. Germline CDR1 is SQVTM and CDR2 is ANQGSEA. After removal of 3 bases from V and 3 bases from J, the junction contained 2 bases not matched to a gene. The CDR3 is made up of 13 amino acids.

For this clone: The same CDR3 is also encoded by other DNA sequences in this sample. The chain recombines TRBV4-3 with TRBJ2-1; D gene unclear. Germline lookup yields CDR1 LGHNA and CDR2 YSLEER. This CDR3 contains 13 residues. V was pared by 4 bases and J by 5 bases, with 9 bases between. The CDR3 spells CASSPQVHNEQFF. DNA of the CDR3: TGCGCCAGCAGCCCACAAGTACACAATGAGCAGTTCTTC.

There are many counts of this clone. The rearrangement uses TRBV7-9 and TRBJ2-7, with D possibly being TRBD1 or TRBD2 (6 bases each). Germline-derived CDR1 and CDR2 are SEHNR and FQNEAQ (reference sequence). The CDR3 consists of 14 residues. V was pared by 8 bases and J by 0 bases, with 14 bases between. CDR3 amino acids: CASGGQAHSYEQYF. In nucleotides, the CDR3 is TGTGCCAGCGGGGGGCAGGCTCACTCCTACGAGCAGTACTTC.